These 8 T cell receptor beta chains were all obtained from the same sample, sequenced in a study of blood T cell repertoires in COVID-19 (dated by TCRdb to between 2020 and 2021). Receptor libraries were prepared by the immunoSEQ multiplex PCR assay. In its TCRdb copy, this immuneACCESS table keeps in-frame sequences only and misses some clones. Where compared with another copy, unresolved V genes explain less than half of these, and the others have no known cause. The sample table shows about 230,000 clones, and roughly 79% are seen once. The ten largest clones represent 7.5% to 8% of the sample. Sequenced material: peripheral blood. The receptors here all came from an elderly woman with COVID-19, enrolled during active disease.

This chain uses TRBV14 with TRBJ1-1; D might be TRBD1 (6 bases). V lost 3 bases to trimming and J lost 1 base, with 12 bases between them. Germline V gives CDR1 SGHDN, CDR2 FVKESK. The CDR3 runs to 15 residues. The CDR3 bases are TGTGCCAGCAGCCAGCTCCCGGGACAGAACACTGAAGCTTTCTTT. It specifies CASSQLPGQNTEAFF.

The rearrangement joins TRBV12-3 or TRBV12-4 to TRBJ1-1; D is unclear. The CDR3 has 13 amino acids. V was cut by 3 bases and J by 6 bases, with 11 bases left in between. In nucleotides, the CDR3 is TGTGCCAGCAGTTTCCTAGACTCGTCTGAAGCTTTCTTT. Translated: CASSFLDSSEAFF.

The chain joins TRBV4-2 to TRBJ2-5; 8 bases align to TRBD1. The CDR3 runs to 15 residues. In germline, CDR1 is LGHNA, CDR2 YNFKEQ. Trimming removed 0 bases from V and 5 bases from J; junction bases left unmatched: 5. The CDR3 here is CASSQDRTGWETQYF. In DNA form, the CDR3 reads TGTGCCAGCAGCCAAGATCGGACAGGGTGGGAGACCCAGTACTTC.

This clone was detected only once. This rearrangement joins TRBV11-2 to TRBJ1-1; TRBD1 matches at 7 bases. CDR3 size: 15 residues. Germline V gene sequence: CDR1 SGHAT, CDR2 FQNNGV. V lost 1 base and J lost 6; bases outside the gene matches: 8. CDR3 in DNA: TGTGCCAGCAGCTTAGCGAACAGGGGAAACCCTGAAGCTTTCTTT. It codes for CASSLANRGNPEAFF.

The chain recombines TRBV19 with TRBJ2-5, with D tentatively TRBD1 (6 bases). The germline V gene encodes CDR1 LNHDA and CDR2 SQIVND (reference sequence). Trimming left V 4 bases short and J 4 bases short, with 10 bases between. The CDR3 sequence is 13 residues long. The CDR3 loop is CASSKQGRETQYF. CDR3 nucleotide sequence: TGTGCCAGTAGTAAACAGGGCCGAGAGACCCAGTACTTC.

This chain links TRBV30 with TRBJ2-6; D is uncertain. The CDR3 consists of 12 residues. Trimming cost V 5 bases and J 2 bases, with 4 bases left between them. Germline values: CDR1 GTSNPN, CDR2 SVGIG (reference sequence). The CDR3 DNA sequence: TGTGCCTGGTCAACTGGGGCCAACGTCCTGACTTTC. Amino acid sequence: CAWSTGANVLTF.

This clone turned up a few times. The chain has TRBV7-9 and TRBJ2-7, with D tentatively TRBD2 (7 bases). CDR1 and CDR2 (germline): SEHNR, FQNEAQ (reference sequence). Trimming left V 6 bases short and J 4 bases short, with 13 bases between. The CDR3 is 13 residues long. The CDR3 reads CASRPAGAYEQYF. The CDR3 DNA reads TGTGCCAGCAGACCCGCGGGGGCGTACGAGCAGTACTTC.

V and J are TRBV9 and TRBJ2-3; 9 positions agree with TRBD2. The CDR3 has 15 residues. After removal of 4 bases from V and 8 bases from J, the junction contained 11 bases not matched to a gene. CDR1 is SGDLS and CDR2 is YYNGEE in the germline V gene. CDR3 sequence (DNA): TGTGCCAGCAGCCCCGGGACTAGCTCCGAGGGTACGCAGTATTTT. Translation gives CASSPGTSSEGTQYF.